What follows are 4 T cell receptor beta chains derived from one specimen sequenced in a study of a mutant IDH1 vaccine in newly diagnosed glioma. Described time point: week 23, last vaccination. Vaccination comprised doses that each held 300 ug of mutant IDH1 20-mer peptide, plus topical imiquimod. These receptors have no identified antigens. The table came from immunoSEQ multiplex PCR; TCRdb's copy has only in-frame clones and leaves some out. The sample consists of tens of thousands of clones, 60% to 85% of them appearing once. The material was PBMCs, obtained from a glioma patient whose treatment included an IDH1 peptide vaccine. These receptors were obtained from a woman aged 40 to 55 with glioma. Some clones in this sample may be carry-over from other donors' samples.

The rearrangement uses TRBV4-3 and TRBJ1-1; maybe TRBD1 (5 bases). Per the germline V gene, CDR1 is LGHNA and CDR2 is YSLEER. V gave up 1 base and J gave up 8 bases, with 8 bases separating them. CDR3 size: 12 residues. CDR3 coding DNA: TGCGCCAGCAGCCAAGGGCAGGGAGAAGCTTTCTTT. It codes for CASSQGQGEAFF.

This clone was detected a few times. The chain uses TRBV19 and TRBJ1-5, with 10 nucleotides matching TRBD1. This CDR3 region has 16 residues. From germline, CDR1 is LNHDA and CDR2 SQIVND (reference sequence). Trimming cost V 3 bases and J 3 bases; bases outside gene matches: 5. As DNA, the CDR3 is TGTGCCAGTAGTATTGGGGACAGGGGCTTCAATCAGCCCCAGCATTTT. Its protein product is CASSIGDRGFNQPQHF.

The CDR3 DNA reads TGTGCCAGCAGTTTGCCCGGGAGGGGGAATACGCAGTATTTT. Residues: CASSLPGRGNTQYF. The chain combines TRBV27 with TRBJ2-3; 8 bases are a match to TRBD2. V lost 3 bases to trimming and J lost 7 bases; unmatched junction nucleotides: 6. The V gene's germline CDR1 is MNHEY and CDR2 SMNVEV (reference sequence). The CDR3 consists of 14 residues.

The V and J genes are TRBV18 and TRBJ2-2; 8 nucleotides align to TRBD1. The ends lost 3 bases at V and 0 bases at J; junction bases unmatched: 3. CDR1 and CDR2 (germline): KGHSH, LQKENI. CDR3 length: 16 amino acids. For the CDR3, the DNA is TGTGCCAGCTCACCTCCGGGACAGGCGAACACCGGGGAGCTGTTTTTT. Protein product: CASSPPGQANTGELFF. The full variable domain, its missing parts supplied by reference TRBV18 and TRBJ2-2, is NAGVMQNPRHLVRRRGQEARLRCSPMKGHSHVYWYRQLPEEGLKFMVYLQKENIIDESGMPKERFSAEFPKEGPSILRIQQVVRGDSAAYFCASSPPGQANTGELFFGEGSRLTVL.